The clone carrying this T cell receptor beta chain was observed a handful of times. The data derive from a study of spatial heterogeneity in lung cancer. Study at large: Patients with untreated early-stage non-small cell lung cancer, numbering 72, were the donors.

Each CDR3 protein is one row after TCRdb ran MiXCR on the 5' RACE reads. This sample yields roughly 120,000 distinct CDR3 sequences, of which 9% to 15% are seen a single time; roughly 17% belongs to the top ten. The time point was: blood at routine non-recurrence follow-up after resection. Without sorting, whole RNA was sequenced from tumor, nontumor lung or frozen PBMC. The TCR sequence derives from a male donor with early-stage non-small cell lung cancer. Material: PBMCs, obtained at follow-up.

The CDR3 loop reads CASSLNIRGNYTF. CDR3 nucleotide sequence: TGCGCCAGCAGCCTCAATATCAGGGGTAACTACACCTTC. The V call is TRBV4-1, the J call TRBJ1-2; weak D call: TRBD1 (6 bases). Trimming stripped 4 bases from V and 10 bases from J, with 16 bases between. The CDR3 length is 13 residues. Germline assignment: CDR1 MGHRA and CDR2 YSYEKL.